Here is one TCR beta chain with its context. Its antigen is currently unknown. A much larger clonotype is one base distant, so this may be a read error. Between the trimmed V and J ends, which lost 2 bases and 1 base, there was a span of 9 bases. CDR1 and CDR2 (germline): MNHNY, SVGAGI (reference sequence). This CDR3 has 14 residues. The sample comes from a study of breast tumors, draining lymph nodes, adjacent tissues. General study findings and limits: Compared with lymph nodes, tumors were less diverse; compared with nontumor tissue, more.

Via MiXCR, TCRdb re-called the multiplex PCR reads, giving one row per CDR3 protein. The sample gives about 13,000 distinct CDR3 sequences, roughly 60% of which show up once; approximately 54% is in the top ten. The sequencing input was tumor-adjacent breast tissue. The clonotype comes from a female donor with breast cancer. Some clones in this sample may be carry-over from other donors' samples. This chain uses TRBV6-6 with TRBJ2-7; D gene unclear. The CDR3 region has the DNA TGTGCCAGCAGTTACGCCGGTTCTTCCTACGAGCAGTACTTC. Translation: CASSYAGSSYEQYF.